These T cell receptor beta chains were read from a single sample in a study of cytomegalovirus exposure and HLA in healthy donors. Measured with immunoSEQ multiplex PCR; TCRdb has only the in-frame clones, and not every one. The data show under 150,000 clones, about 80% seen once. The sequencing sample was made of PBMCs. The receptors were sampled from a woman aged 40 to 49 in good health and CMV-seropositive. Both conserved end residues are part of each CDR3. Fields, in order: J gene, D gene, V gene, clone size, CDR3 DNA, CDR3 protein. D genes are given only for firm matches. The listing skips clone size in some rows; elsewhere it reads once, few, many or a size class.

j_call: TRBJ1-2
d_call: .
v_call: TRBV11-2
clone_size: .
cdr3_nt: TGTGCCAGCAGCTTGGCAGCGAACTATGGCTACACCTTC
cdr3_aa: CASSLAANYGYTF

j_call: TRBJ2-7
d_call: TRBD1
v_call: TRBV7-8
clone_size: .
cdr3_nt: TGTGCCAGCAGCATAACAGGGGGCGGGTACGAGCAGTACTTC
cdr3_aa: CASSITGGGYEQYF

j_call: TRBJ2-1
d_call: TRBD2
v_call: TRBV5-1
clone_size: few
cdr3_nt: TGCGCCAGCAGCACCAAGCTAGCGGGAGTGGGGAGTGAGCAGTTCTTC
cdr3_aa: CASSTKLAGVGSEQFF

j_call: TRBJ2-1
d_call: TRBD1
v_call: TRBV7-8
clone_size: .
cdr3_nt: TGTGCCAGCAGCCCGCCTACAGGGGCGAGCTACAATGAGCAGTTCTTC
cdr3_aa: CASSPPTGASYNEQFF

j_call: TRBJ2-5
d_call: TRBD1
v_call: TRBV7-2
clone_size: few
cdr3_nt: TGTGCCAGCAGCCTACAGGGGGGCCAAGAGACCCAGTACTTC
cdr3_aa: CASSLQGGQETQYF

j_call: TRBJ2-5
d_call: TRBD2
v_call: TRBV28
clone_size: few
cdr3_nt: TGTGCCAGCAGTTCTCGACTAGCGGGAGAGACCCAGTACTTC
cdr3_aa: CASSSRLAGETQYF

j_call: TRBJ2-1
d_call: .
v_call: TRBV9
clone_size: .
cdr3_nt: TGTGCCAGCAGCGTAGGAGGGACTTACTCCTACAATGAGCAGTTCTTC
cdr3_aa: CASSVGGTYSYNEQFF

j_call: TRBJ2-3
d_call: .
v_call: TRBV4-1
clone_size: .
cdr3_nt: TGCGCCAGCAGCCAAGAAGGGGGATTGACCAGACCTAGCACAGATACGCAGTATTTT
cdr3_aa: CASSQEGGLTRPSTDTQYF

j_call: TRBJ1-3
d_call: .
v_call: TRBV6-5
clone_size: .
cdr3_nt: TGTGCCAGCAGTATAGGAGGAGTCAATGGAAACACCATATATTTT
cdr3_aa: CASSIGGVNGNTIYF

j_call: TRBJ2-4
d_call: .
v_call: TRBV28
clone_size: .
cdr3_nt: TGTGCCAGCAGTGTGCCCTCAGGGGAACCCCCAACCAAAAACATTCAGTACTTC
cdr3_aa: CASSVPSGEPPTKNIQYF

j_call: TRBJ1-2
d_call: .
v_call: TRBV29-1
clone_size: .
cdr3_nt: TGCAGCGTAGATAAAACTGACTATGGCTACACCTTC
cdr3_aa: CSVDKTDYGYTF

j_call: TRBJ1-1
d_call: .
v_call: TRBV4-1
clone_size: .
cdr3_nt: TGCGCCAGCAGCCAGACGGGACTAACGAACACTGAAGCTTTCTTT
cdr3_aa: CASSQTGLTNTEAFF

j_call: TRBJ1-4
d_call: TRBD1
v_call: TRBV7-9
clone_size: .
cdr3_nt: TGTGCCAGCAGCTGGGGACAGGGAGAAAAACTGTTTTTT
cdr3_aa: CASSWGQGEKLFF

j_call: TRBJ1-5
d_call: .
v_call: TRBV19
clone_size: .
cdr3_nt: TGTGCCAGTAGTATTCGTACGGAGGTACTTCTGCCCCAGCATTTT
cdr3_aa: CASSIRTEVLLPQHF

j_call: TRBJ2-3
d_call: TRBD2
v_call: TRBV7-2
clone_size: .
cdr3_nt: TGTGCCAGCAGCTCCCGATTCGGACTAGCGGGAGAGGGAGATACGCAGTATTTT
cdr3_aa: CASSSRFGLAGEGDTQYF

j_call: TRBJ1-2
d_call: .
v_call: TRBV28
clone_size: few
cdr3_nt: TGTGCCAGCAGTCCGTCACAGGGAACTGGGGGCTACACCTTC
cdr3_aa: CASSPSQGTGGYTF

j_call: TRBJ2-7
d_call: .
v_call: TRBV6-5
clone_size: .
cdr3_nt: TGTGCCAGCAGTCCCCGACTACACGAGCAGTACTTC
cdr3_aa: CASSPRLHEQYF

j_call: TRBJ1-1
d_call: .
v_call: TRBV29-1
clone_size: .
cdr3_nt: TGCAGCGCCGCAAACGAACGGGGGAAGAACACTGAAGCTTTCTTT
cdr3_aa: CSAANERGKNTEAFF

j_call: TRBJ1-2
d_call: .
v_call: TRBV12-5
clone_size: .
cdr3_nt: TGTGCTAGTGGACCTCGTTCCCGGGACTATGGCTACACCTTC
cdr3_aa: CASGPRSRDYGYTF

j_call: TRBJ2-3
d_call: .
v_call: TRBV23-1
clone_size: .
cdr3_nt: TGCGCCAGCAGTCAATGGGGGGTAAACACAGATACGCAGTATTTT
cdr3_aa: CASSQWGVNTDTQYF

j_call: TRBJ2-3
d_call: .
v_call: TRBV2
clone_size: .
cdr3_nt: TGTGCCAGCAGTCAAGGGGGCGGGAACACAGATACGCAGTATTTT
cdr3_aa: CASSQGGGNTDTQYF

j_call: TRBJ2-7
d_call: TRBD2
v_call: TRBV4-1
clone_size: .
cdr3_nt: TGCGCCAGCAGCCAAGCCCGCGGGAGCTCCTACGAGCAGTACTTC
cdr3_aa: CASSQARGSSYEQYF

j_call: TRBJ2-5
d_call: .
v_call: TRBV5-1
clone_size: .
cdr3_nt: TGCGCCAGCAGCTTCGGAGGGGAGACCCAGTACTTC
cdr3_aa: CASSFGGETQYF

j_call: TRBJ2-7
d_call: .
v_call: TRBV6-5
clone_size: .
cdr3_nt: TGTGCCAGCAGTTACGCCCTACAGGGCTACGAGCAGTACTTC
cdr3_aa: CASSYALQGYEQYF

j_call: TRBJ2-1
d_call: TRBD2
v_call: TRBV6-6
clone_size: once
cdr3_nt: TGTGCCAGCAGTTACCCAGCGGGAGGGCGGGGTGAGCAGTTCTTC
cdr3_aa: CASSYPAGGRGEQFF